These 25 T cell receptor beta chains were sequenced from one sample in a study of shared clonotypes between healthy human individuals. Only in-frame clones appear in the TCRdb table, and some are missing; sequencing was by immunoSEQ multiplex PCR. Among more than 550,000 clones listed, roughly 72% were seen once. The sample was memory CD4+ T cells sorted from blood. Subset in this sample: CD45RA-negative fraction. The source is a woman under 40 in good health.

This clone appeared once. The V and J genes are TRBV18 and TRBJ2-7; 9 positions agree with TRBD2. Germline lookup yields CDR1 KGHSH and CDR2 LQKENI. The V and J ends lost 6 bases and 4 bases, in that order; junction bases with no gene match: 7. This CDR3 region has 14 residues. CDR3 sequence (DNA): TGTGCCAGCTCCCCCCGGACTAGCGAATACGAGCAGTACTTC. Translating it yields CASSPRTSEYEQYF.

The chain carries TRBV4-1 and TRBJ1-5, with 8 bases lining up with TRBD1. The CDR3 has 16 residues. Germline CDR1 reads MGHRA; CDR2 reads YSYEKL. V shed 0 bases, J shed 5 bases, and the junction held 6 bases outside the gene matches. CDR3 bases: TGCGCCAGCAGCCAAGATATCGGACAGGGTTATCAGCCCCAGCATTTT. This encodes CASSQDIGQGYQPQHF.

This chain joins TRBV28 and TRBJ2-7, with D possibly called TRBD1 or TRBD2 (5 bases each). With 1 base removed from V and 4 bases from J, the gap between germline ends came to 11 bases. Per germline, CDR1 MDHEN and CDR2 SYDVKM. This CDR3 has 14 residues. The CDR3: CASSLLGLAYEQYF. CDR3 sequence (DNA): TGTGCCAGCAGTTTATTGGGGCTAGCTTACGAGCAGTACTTC.

The chain is built from TRBV28 and TRBJ1-4, with TRBD1 matching 12 bases. Per the germline V gene, CDR1 is MDHEN and CDR2 is SYDVKM. V dropped 7 bases and J dropped 5; count of bases not matched to a gene: 5. CDR3 length: 15 amino acids. The CDR3 region is CASTRDRGRNEKLFF. The CDR3 DNA sequence: TGTGCCAGCACCCGGGACAGGGGGCGAAATGAAAAACTGTTTTTT.

The chain uses TRBV5-1 and TRBJ2-1; TRBD2 matches at 9 bases. The V gene's germline CDR1 is SGHRS and CDR2 YFSETQ. The junction had 10 bases not matched to a gene; V was cut back by 0 bases and J by 12 bases. This CDR3 contains 15 residues. CDR3 bases: TGCGCCAGCAGCTTGGCCGAGCGGGAGGACACCGGGCAGTTCTTC. As protein: CASSLAEREDTGQFF.

The genes are TRBV7-3 and TRBJ2-2, with D perhaps matching TRBD1 (5 bases). CDR3 length equals 15 residues. V lost 5 bases and J lost 1, with 11 bases in between. Germline V gene data show CDR1 as SGHTA and CDR2 as FQGTGA. CDR3 sequence reads: CASSPGHQNTGELFF. For the CDR3, the DNA is TGTGCCAGCAGCCCTGGACACCAGAACACCGGGGAGCTGTTTTTT.

V and J are TRBV7-2 and TRBJ2-2; D may be TRBD1 or TRBD2 (7 bases each). Trimming removed 0 bases at V and 2 bases at J, with 25 bases between. The length of the CDR3 is 21 residues. Germline V gene data show CDR1 as SGHTA and CDR2 as FQGNSA. CDR3 in amino acids: CASSLARRGGLMTYNTGELFF. The CDR3 DNA sequence: TGTGCCAGCAGCTTAGCGCGCAGGGGGGGCCTTATGACCTACAACACCGGGGAGCTGTTTTTT.

This clone was detected once. The V gene is TRBV18, the J gene TRBJ1-2; the match to TRBD1 covers 7 bases. The germline V gene encodes CDR1 KGHSH and CDR2 LQKENI. Trimming cost V 4 bases and J 5 bases; bases outside gene matches: 10. The CDR3 sequence is 15 residues long. For the CDR3, the DNA is TGTGCCAGCTCACGAAAAAACAGGGGCGAGTATGGCTACACCTTC. The encoded protein is CASSRKNRGEYGYTF.

This clone was seen a handful of times. This chain connects TRBV11-3 to TRBJ2-3; D is undetermined. The V end was cut by 2 bases, the J end by 2 bases, with 5 bases between. CDR3 size: 13 residues. Germline V gene lookup returns CDR1 SGHNT and CDR2 YENEEA. The CDR3 nucleotides are TGTGCCAGCAGCTTATACTACACAGATACGCAGTATTTT. It encodes CASSLYYTDTQYF.

The rearrangement uses TRBV7-9 and TRBJ2-7; TRBD2 might be the D (6 bases). V lost 8 bases and J lost 0, with 20 bases in between. This CDR3 comprises 16 residues. In germline, CDR1 is SEHNR, CDR2 FQNEAQ (reference sequence). The CDR3 protein is CASARAGRGASYEQYF. CDR3 sequence (DNA): TGTGCCAGCGCGCGCGCGGGGCGCGGGGCCTCCTACGAGCAGTACTTC. The full variable domain, completed using reference TRBV7-9 and TRBJ2-7, is DTGVSQNPRHKITKRGQNVTFRCDPISEHNRLYWYRQTLGQGPEFLTYFQNEAQLEKSRLLSDRFSAERPKGSFSTLEIQRTEQGDSAMYLCASARAGRGASYEQYFGPGTRLTVT.

V usage is TRBV18 and J usage is TRBJ1-2; D is undetermined. Trimming removed 2 bases from V and 8 bases from J, with 12 bases in between. The CDR3 totals 13 residues. Germline CDR1 reads KGHSH; CDR2 reads LQKENI. The CDR3 sequence: CASSPEGPMGYTF. DNA for the CDR3: TGTGCCAGCTCACCAGAAGGACCTATGGGCTACACCTTC. The full variable domain, with the rest looked up from reference TRBV18 and TRBJ1-2, is NAGVMQNPRHLVRRRGQEARLRCSPMKGHSHVYWYRQLPEEGLKFMVYLQKENIIDESGMPKERFSAEFPKEGPSILRIQQVVRGDSAAYFCASSPEGPMGYTFGSGTRLTVV.

This clone was found a few times. The same CDR3 also results from other DNA sequences found in this sample. The chain joins TRBV29-1 to TRBJ2-7; no reliable D call. Trimming took off 4 bases at V and 3 bases at J, with 4 bases between the two ends. CDR3 length: 10 amino acids. Germline loops: CDR1 SQVTM, CDR2 ANQGSEA. The CDR3 loop is CSVGDYEQYF. CDR3 DNA: TGCAGCGTTGGAGACTACGAGCAGTACTTC.

This chain connects TRBV7-6 to TRBJ2-1, with D perhaps matching TRBD2 (5 bases). The CDR3 spans 16 residues. Trimming took 6 bases from V and 2 from J, leaving 17 bases between them. CDR1 SGHVS and CDR2 FNYEAQ come from the germline V gene. The CDR3 nucleotides are TGTGCCAGCAGTTCAACGTCGGGATTAACCTACAATGAGCAGTTCTTC. Amino acids: CASSSTSGLTYNEQFF.

The V gene is TRBV2, the J gene TRBJ2-2; D possibly uses TRBD1 or TRBD2 (5 bases each). Germline lookup yields CDR1 SNHLY and CDR2 FYNNEI. V was pared by 3 bases and J by 3 bases, with 8 bases between. The CDR3 length is 14 residues. Here the CDR3 reads CASSDLGDTGELFF. For the CDR3, the DNA is TGTGCCAGCAGTGATCTGGGGGACACCGGGGAGCTGTTTTTT.

The chain uses TRBV6-5 and TRBJ2-7, with D unresolved. Between the trimmed V and J ends, which lost 7 bases and 3 bases, there was a span of 7 bases. The CDR3 is made up of 11 amino acids. Germline values: CDR1 MNHEY, CDR2 SVGAGI. CDR3 DNA: TGTGCCAGCAATGGTTTCTACGAGCAGTACTTC. This codes for CASNGFYEQYF.

The genes are TRBV5-1 and TRBJ2-7; D is possibly TRBD2 (6 bases). The CDR3 covers 15 residues. In germline, CDR1 is SGHRS, CDR2 YFSETQ. V dropped 0 bases and J dropped 2 bases, with 12 bases sitting between them. The CDR3 DNA is TGCGCCAGCAGCTTGGAACCTAGCGTTGCCTACGAGCAGTACTTC. This codes for CASSLEPSVAYEQYF.

The chain recombines TRBV5-1 with TRBJ2-3; 9 bases are a match to TRBD2. Germline-derived CDR1 and CDR2 are SGHRS and YFSETQ. The CDR3 length is 16 residues. Germline trimming cut 3 bases from V and 0 bases from J; bases unmatched to any gene: 5. The CDR3 is CASSSLAGVSTDTQYF. The DNA of the CDR3 is TGCGCCAGCAGCTCTTTAGCGGGAGTTAGCACAGATACGCAGTATTTT.

CDR3 in amino acids: CASSIRDRATDTQYF. CDR3 bases: TGTGCCAGTAGTATCCGGGACAGGGCCACAGATACGCAGTATTTT. This chain connects TRBV19 to TRBJ2-3, with TRBD1 identical over 9 bases. Trimming at V came to 3 bases and at J to 2 bases, leaving 3 bases not matched to a gene. The germline gives CDR1 LNHDA, CDR2 SQIVND (reference sequence). The CDR3 length is 15 residues.

The chain has TRBV25-1 and TRBJ2-3, with TRBD2 identical over 14 bases. After removal of 6 bases from V and 3 bases from J, the junction contained 2 bases not matched to a gene. The CDR3 consists of 15 residues. Germline V gene data show CDR1 as MGHDK and CDR2 as SYGVNS. CDR3 residues: CASRGTSGSTDTQYF. The CDR3 region has the DNA TGTGCCAGCAGAGGGACTAGCGGGAGTACAGATACGCAGTATTTT.

The CDR3 nucleotides are TGTGCCAGCAGCGACAGGGATATGCAATGGCAGCCCCAGCATTTT. It translates to CASSDRDMQWQPQHF. V and J are TRBV28 and TRBJ1-5; 7 nucleotides match TRBD1. V lost 6 bases to trimming and J lost 7 bases; unmatched junction nucleotides: 12. CDR1 and CDR2 (germline): MDHEN, SYDVKM. This CDR3 region has 15 residues.

The chain links TRBV4-1 to TRBJ1-4; D might be TRBD1 (5 bases). Per the germline V gene, CDR1 is MGHRA and CDR2 is YSYEKL. The V end was cut by 1 base, the J end by 0 bases, with 9 bases between. The CDR3 totals 16 residues. The CDR3 nucleotides read TGCGCCAGCAGCCAAGGGACACATGCAACTAATGAAAAACTGTTTTTT. It specifies CASSQGTHATNEKLFF.

The table lists this clone with many counts. The same CDR3 also results from other DNA sequences found in this sample. The chain joins TRBV5-1 to TRBJ2-7; 12 positions match TRBD1. V was clipped by 3 bases and J by 6 bases; unmatched bases: 4. Germline V gene data show CDR1 as SGHRS and CDR2 as YFSETQ. The CDR3 extends over 14 amino acids. The CDR3 sequence: CASSSGTGGVEQYF. Here the CDR3 DNA reads TGCGCCAGCAGCTCCGGGACAGGGGGCGTCGAGCAGTACTTC.

The chain links TRBV10-1 to TRBJ2-5; D is uncertain. The CDR3 covers 14 residues. The ends were cut back, 0 bases at V and 4 bases at J, with 9 bases in the middle. Per germline, CDR1 WNHNN and CDR2 SYGVQD (reference sequence). In DNA form, the CDR3 reads TGCGCCAGCAGTGAGTCTTTAGGGCGAGAGACCCAGTACTTC. Translated: CASSESLGRETQYF.

The V and J genes are TRBV5-1 and TRBJ2-7, with 7 bases identical to TRBD1. The trim removed 4 bases at V and 2 bases at J, leaving 6 bases unmatched. Germline V gene sequence: CDR1 SGHRS, CDR2 YFSETQ. The CDR3 is 14 residues long. The CDR3 sequence: CASSPGTEAYEQYF. The CDR3 nucleotides are TGCGCCAGCAGCCCCGGGACAGAGGCCTACGAGCAGTACTTC.

This rearrangement joins TRBV5-1 to TRBJ1-5; D gene ambiguous. V was cut by 8 bases and J by 6 bases, with 15 bases left in between. Looked up from germline, CDR1 is SGHRS and CDR2 is YFSETQ. The CDR3 has 13 amino acids. The CDR3 here is CASGLGWGQPQHF. In DNA, the CDR3 is TGCGCCAGTGGTCTGGGCTGGGGTCAGCCCCAGCATTTT.